This T cell receptor beta chain was identified during a study of CD8+ T cells in alopecia areata. Germline CDR1 and CDR2: SGDLS and YYNGEE. CDR3 size: 14 residues. J lost 3 bases, V lost 4 bases, and 7 bases had no gene match. Following extraction, RNA underwent reverse transcription to cDNA, which served as the sequencing template. Generated by immunoSEQ multiplex PCR, the TCRdb table keeps only in-frame clones and is missing some. The sample shows some 120,000 clones, roughly 50% of them seen only once. The source material was NKG2D-low CD8+ T cells sorted from blood. The chain employs TRBV9 and TRBJ2-7, with 7 bases that match TRBD2. This sequence originates from a human donor with alopecia areata. This chain's CDR3 is CASSTSGDDYEQYF. CDR3 DNA: TGTGCCAGCAGCACCAGCGGGGACGACTACGAGCAGTACTTC. Looking up the rest from reference TRBV9 and TRBJ2-7 gives the full variable domain: DSGVTQTPKHLITATGQRVTLRCSPRSGDLSVYWYQQSLDQGLQFLIQYYNGEERAKGNILERFSAQQFPDLHSELNLSSLELGDSALYFCASSTSGDDYEQYFGPGTRLTVT.